The T cell receptor (beta chain) under discussion was sequenced for a study of Ad26.COV2.S vaccination and SARS-CoV-2 variants. Study summary: Doses of Ad26.COV2.S were injected into muscle once or twice, 56 days apart.

Remarks on this clone: Its antigen is still unknown.

Study-wide results and caveats: Overall T cell responses may have been underestimated by the analyses of TCR breadth and depth. Comparability of non-spike TCR breadth was observed across vaccine and placebo recipients. Among vaccine recipients, spike-specific TCR breadth exceeded that of placebo recipients.

The protocol was immunoSEQ multiplex PCR, while the TCRdb copy is restricted to in-frame clones and leaves out a portion. The sample has 300,000 to 400,000 clones, about 85% seen once. The CDR3 is 14 residues long. Germline CDR1 reads SGHRS; CDR2 reads YFSETQ. The ends were cut back, 3 bases at V and 0 bases at J, with 8 bases in the middle. Treatment denoted: around 19 received Ad26.COV2.S at low or high dose, single or two shots; several received placebo; per-sample allocation not given. Material that was analyzed had been drawn on day 63 after the first vaccine or placebo injection. The TCR was taken from a person between 18 and 59 years old who received the Ad26.COV2.S COVID-19 vaccine or a placebo. Source: peripheral blood, taken in a trial of Ad26.COV2.S vaccine versus placebo. The J gene is TRBJ2-3, the V gene TRBV5-1; D remains ambiguous. DNA for the CDR3: TGCGCCAGCAGCTCCCCCGACAGCACAGATACGCAGTATTTT. It yields the protein CASSSPDSTDTQYF.